Below, one T cell receptor beta chain is given with its context. In assigning cohorts, the study relied on participant-reported clinical history. The entry originates in a study of blood T cell repertoires in COVID-19. TCRdb's copy holds only in-frame clones and misses some; the assay was immunoSEQ multiplex PCR. The sample shows 300,000 to 450,000 clones, around 89% of them seen only once. The V segment lost 6 bases and the J segment 4 bases; nucleotides outside the gene matches: 9. CDR1 and CDR2 (germline): SEHNR, FQNEAQ (reference sequence). The CDR3 extends over 15 amino acids. V and J are TRBV7-9 and TRBJ1-1; 9 bases are a match to TRBD1. The specimen was PBMCs or T cells enriched from blood (not recorded which). This receptor was obtained from a woman under 30 who had recovered from COVID-19. DNA for the CDR3: TGTGCCAGCAGACCAGTCGCGACAGGGGGCACTGAAGCTTTCTTT. It specifies CASRPVATGGTEAFF. Full variable domain (missing parts from reference TRBV7-9 and TRBJ1-1): DTGVSQNPRHKITKRGQNVTFRCDPISEHNRLYWYRQTLGQGPEFLTYFQNEAQLEKSRLLSDRFSAERPKGSFSTLEIQRTEQGDSAMYLCASRPVATGGTEAFFGQGTRLTVV.